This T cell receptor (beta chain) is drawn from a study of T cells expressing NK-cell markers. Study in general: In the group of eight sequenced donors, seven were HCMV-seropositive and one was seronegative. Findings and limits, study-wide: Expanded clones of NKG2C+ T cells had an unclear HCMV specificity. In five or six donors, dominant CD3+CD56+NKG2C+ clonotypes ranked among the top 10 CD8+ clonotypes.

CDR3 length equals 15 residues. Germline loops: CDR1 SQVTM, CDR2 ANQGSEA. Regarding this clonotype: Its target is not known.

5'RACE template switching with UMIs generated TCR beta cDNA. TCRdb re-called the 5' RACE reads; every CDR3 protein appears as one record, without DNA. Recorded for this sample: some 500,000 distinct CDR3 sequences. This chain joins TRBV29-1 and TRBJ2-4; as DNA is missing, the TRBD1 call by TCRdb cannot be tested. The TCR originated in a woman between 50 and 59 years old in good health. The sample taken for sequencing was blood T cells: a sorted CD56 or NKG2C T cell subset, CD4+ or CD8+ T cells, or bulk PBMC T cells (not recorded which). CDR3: CSVEEGQGTMGIQYF.